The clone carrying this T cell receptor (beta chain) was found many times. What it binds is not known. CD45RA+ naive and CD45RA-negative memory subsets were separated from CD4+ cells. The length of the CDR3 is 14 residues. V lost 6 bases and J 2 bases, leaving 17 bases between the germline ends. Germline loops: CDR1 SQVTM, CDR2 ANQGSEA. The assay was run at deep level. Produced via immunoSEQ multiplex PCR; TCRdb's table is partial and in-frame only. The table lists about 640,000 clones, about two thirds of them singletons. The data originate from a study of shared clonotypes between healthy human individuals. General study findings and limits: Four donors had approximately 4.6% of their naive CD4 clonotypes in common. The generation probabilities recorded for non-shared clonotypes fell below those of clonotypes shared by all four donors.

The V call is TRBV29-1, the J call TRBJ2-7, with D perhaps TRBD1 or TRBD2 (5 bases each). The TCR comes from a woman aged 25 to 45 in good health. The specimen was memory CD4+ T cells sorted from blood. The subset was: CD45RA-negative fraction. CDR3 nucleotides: TGCAGCGTGGAAACCGGGACGGCTACCTACGAGCAGTACTTC. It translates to CSVETGTATYEQYF.